A single sample gave rise to the 20 T cell receptor beta chains below, sequenced in a study of blood T cells in healthy people across ages. PCR was performed a second time for roughly 7 to 12 cycles using a sample-barcoded 5' primer and a J-beta primer mix. From the 5' RACE reads, TCRdb called clonotypes with MiXCR, one entry per CDR3 protein. The sample shows under 950,000 distinct CDR3 sequences, about 24% of them seen only once. Specimen: blood. The receptors here all came from a man aged 70 or older in good health.

The V call is TRBV7-2, the J call TRBJ2-1; 9 bases are a match to TRBD2. Losses at the gene ends were 5 bases for V and 5 bases for J; bases not matched to a gene: 7. The germline V gene has CDR1 SGHTA and CDR2 FQGNSA. There are 15 residues in the CDR3. Here the CDR3 reads CASSLLAGINNEQFF. In nucleotides, the CDR3 is TGTGCCAGCAGCCTACTAGCGGGTATAAACAATGAGCAGTTCTTC.

The chain uses TRBV20-1 and TRBJ2-3; D ambiguous. Trimming removed 2 bases at V and 4 bases at J, with 10 bases between. The CDR3 length is 13 residues. The germline gives CDR1 DFQATT, CDR2 SNEGSKA (reference sequence). The CDR3 loop reads CSARSPIADTQYF. The CDR3 coding sequence is TGCAGTGCTAGAAGTCCTATCGCAGATACGCAGTATTTT.

This clonotype was observed a handful of times. The J gene is TRBJ1-1, the V gene TRBV3-1, with 7 bases fitting TRBD1. This CDR3 spans 14 amino acids. CDR1 is LGHDT and CDR2 is YNNKEL in the germline V gene (reference sequence). The V segment lost 4 bases and the J segment 6 bases; nucleotides outside the gene matches: 8. In DNA form, the CDR3 reads TGTGCCAGCAGCCGAAACAGGGGAGCACCTGAAGCTTTCTTT. This gives the protein CASSRNRGAPEAFF.

Only a few counts were recorded for this clonotype. The rearrangement joins TRBV7-9 to TRBJ2-3; a possible D gene is TRBD1 (5 bases). In germline, CDR1 is SEHNR, CDR2 FQNEAQ (reference sequence). The CDR3 totals 19 residues. V was trimmed by 3 bases and J by 5 bases, leaving 27 bases between them. In DNA form, the CDR3 reads TGTGCCAGCAGCTTTACGGAGCCCAGTGGGCAGGGTACCGGAGATACGCAGTATTTT. Its protein product is CASSFTEPSGQGTGDTQYF.

This clonotype was observed a single time. This chain links TRBV12-3 or TRBV12-4 with TRBJ2-3; D is unresolved. The CDR3 runs 15 residues. Trimming shortened V by 5 bases and J by 3 bases, and 15 bases separated the two germline ends. CDR3 DNA: TGTGCCAGCAGTGCCCAGAAAGTGAAAACAGATACGCAGTATTTT. Translation: CASSAQKVKTDTQYF.

The chain employs TRBV27 and TRBJ2-2; no reliable D call. Per the germline V gene, CDR1 is MNHEY and CDR2 is SMNVEV (reference sequence). Trimming shortened V by 1 base and J by 3 bases, and 9 bases separated the two germline ends. There are 15 residues in the CDR3. The CDR3 DNA follows: TGTGCCAGCAGTTTATACGGATGGGACACCGGGGAGCTGTTTTTT. Residues: CASSLYGWDTGELFF.

The V call is TRBV25-1, the J call TRBJ2-1, with 12 bases lining up with TRBD2. The CDR3 is 14 amino acids. J was trimmed by 8 bases and V by 3 bases; bases with no gene match: 2. Per the germline V gene, CDR1 is MGHDK and CDR2 is SYGVNS. The CDR3, as DNA: TGTGCCAGCAGTGAGACTAGCGGGGGATATGAGCAGTTCTTC. This gives the protein CASSETSGGYEQFF.

The CDR3 region has the DNA TGTGCCAGCAGCCCATCGTCCAGGGTCGGGAAAAATGAGCAGTTCTTC. Protein product: CASSPSSRVGKNEQFF. This chain connects TRBV7-9 to TRBJ2-1; D possibly uses TRBD1 or TRBD2 (5 bases each). The germline CDR1 and CDR2 sequences are SEHNR and FQNEAQ (reference sequence). V dropped 5 bases and J dropped 7 bases, with 21 bases sitting between them. This CDR3 has 16 amino acids.

This sequence joins TRBV10-3 and TRBJ2-7; no reliable D call. CDR1 ENHRY and CDR2 SYGVKD come from the germline V gene. The CDR3 has 13 residues. V lost 9 bases, J lost 6 bases, and 18 bases lay in between. CDR3 in DNA: TGTGCCATTAGAGGTGTTGAGATACCCGAGCAGTACTTC. It codes for CAIRGVEIPEQYF.

V is TRBV3-1 and J is TRBJ2-5; maybe TRBD2 (6 bases). The tail of the sequence fits TRBJ2-1 better, so the J call may be wrong. Germline V lookup: CDR1 LGHDT, CDR2 YNNKEL (reference sequence). The CDR3 runs 15 residues. The CDR3 is CASSQEGLGGYEQFF. For the CDR3, the DNA is TGTGCCAGCAGCCAAGAAGGTTTGGGAGGATATGAGCAGTTCTTC.

This clonotype was seen only a few times. This chain links TRBV12-3 or TRBV12-4 with TRBJ2-5; no definite D call. The CDR3 length is 14 residues. V was cut by 3 bases and J by 0 bases, with 8 bases left in between. CDR3 residues: CASSFGRYQETQYF. For the CDR3, the DNA is TGTGCCAGCAGTTTTGGGCGTTACCAAGAGACCCAGTACTTC.

The rearrangement links TRBV12-3 or TRBV12-4 to TRBJ1-5; D perhaps matches TRBD1 (5 bases). There are 16 residues in the CDR3. V shed 6 bases and J shed 1 base, with 16 bases lying between them. The CDR3: CASSQGLKGSNQPQHF. In DNA form, the CDR3 reads TGTGCCAGCAGCCAGGGTCTGAAGGGGAGCAATCAGCCCCAGCATTTT.

This sequence joins TRBV5-1 and TRBJ2-5, with 7 bases that match TRBD1. The CDR3 loop spans 14 amino acids. Per the germline V gene, CDR1 is SGHRS and CDR2 is YFSETQ. Unmatched junction bases numbered 7, after V lost 5 bases and J lost 3 bases. CDR3 region: CASRVGTAEETQYF. The DNA for the CDR3 is TGCGCCAGCAGAGTCGGGACAGCTGAAGAGACCCAGTACTTC. The full variable domain, rest sourced from reference TRBV5-1 and TRBJ2-5, is KAGVTQTPRYLIKTRGQQVTLSCSPISGHRSVSWYQQTPGQGLQFLFEYFSETQRNKGNFPGRFSGRQFSNSRSEMNVSTLELGDSALYLCASRVGTAEETQYFGPGTRLLVL.

This clonotype was detected only a few times. This chain connects TRBV20-1 to TRBJ2-7; 8 bases line up with TRBD1. The CDR3 loop spans 12 amino acids. Germline loops: CDR1 DFQATT, CDR2 SNEGSKA (reference sequence). The CDR3 loop is CRTGTGPYEQYF. The CDR3 DNA sequence: TGCAGGACCGGGACAGGCCCCTACGAGCAGTACTTC.

This clonotype occurred a few times. V is TRBV7-2 and J is TRBJ1-2; TRBD1 might be the D (5 bases). Per germline, CDR1 SGHTA and CDR2 FQGNSA. The CDR3 consists of 15 residues. V shed 5 bases and J shed 5 bases, with 18 bases lying between them. Written as DNA, the CDR3 is TGTGCCAGCAGCCTAAGGGGACGGAGAGTATATGGCTACACCTTC. Protein: CASSLRGRRVYGYTF.

This clonotype came up a few times. This chain uses TRBV5-1 with TRBJ2-3; 9 bases agree with TRBD1. CDR3 length equals 15 residues. Germline V CDR1 and CDR2: SGHRS, YFSETQ. V shed 4 bases, J shed 6 bases, and the junction held 9 bases outside the gene matches. DNA for the CDR3: TGCGCCAGCAGCCTACAGGGGGCTGAGACGGATACGCAGTATTTT. Its protein is CASSLQGAETDTQYF.

This clonotype showed up just a few times. The rearrangement uses TRBV7-9 and TRBJ2-3, with D possibly matching TRBD2 (6 bases). The germline V gene has CDR1 SEHNR and CDR2 FQNEAQ (reference sequence). Trimming left V 3 bases short and J 1 base short, with 11 bases between. This CDR3 has 15 amino acids. CDR3 DNA: TGTGCCAGCAGCTTGACTAGGACTCGCACAGATACGCAGTATTTT. Translated, it gives CASSLTRTRTDTQYF.

The V and J genes are TRBV28 and TRBJ2-2; the D gene is possibly TRBD1 (6 bases). This CDR3 comprises 15 residues. CDR1 is MDHEN, CDR2 SYDVKM, per germline. V shed 3 bases and J shed 7 bases, with 15 bases lying between them. The CDR3, as DNA: TGTGCCAGCAGTTTCCCCCGGACAGCCCGCGGGGAGCTGTTTTTT. Its protein is CASSFPRTARGELFF.

Remarks on this clonotype: The junction departs from the called germline gene at one end, perhaps through a read error. V gene TRBV12-3 or TRBV12-4 combines with J gene TRBJ2-1, with TRBD2 matching over 10 bases. The CDR3 totals 18 residues. The CDR3 spells CASSLLSSGSDPRNEQFF. In nucleotides, the CDR3 is TGTGCCAGCAGTTTACTGTCTAGCGGGAGTGACCCCCGTAATGAACAGTTCTTC.

The rearrangement uses TRBV6-5 and TRBJ1-6; D might be TRBD1 (5 bases). V shed 0 bases and J shed 6 bases, with 15 bases lying between them. Germline CDR1 is MNHEY and CDR2 is SVGAGI. This CDR3 region has 17 residues. CDR3 nucleotides: TGTGCCAGCAGTTACTCGACGAACGGGGCCTTTAATTCACCCCTCCACTTT. Amino acids: CASSYSTNGAFNSPLHF.